This T cell receptor beta chain was recovered during a study of shared clonotypes between healthy human individuals. Study-level background: Donors consisted of a couple of women and three men between 18 and 49.

V dropped 5 bases and J dropped 3 bases, with 16 bases sitting between them. Germline V gene sequence: CDR1 LNHDA, CDR2 SQIVND (reference sequence). CDR3 size: 16 residues. The run depth of the assay was deep. Over several immunoSEQ plates, each subset's genomic DNA was distributed in even portions. Original methodology: Owing to the provision of junction-only sequences devoid of quality scores by immunoSEQ, filtering differed. Sequencing used immunoSEQ multiplex PCR; TCRdb keeps in-frame clones, though not all of them. That table furnishes V, J and clone size, whereas the DNA furnished D and trimming. The table has about 480,000 clones, 79% seen once. The sample holds a few counts of this clone.

The TCR comes from a woman between 40 and 55 years old in good health. Some clones in this sample may be carry-over from other donors' samples. The chain combines TRBV19 with TRBJ2-2, with D possibly being TRBD1 (5 bases). Specimen: PBMCs. The CDR3 sequence is CASSLTTASYTGELFF. CDR3 in DNA: TGTGCCAGTAGTCTGACGACAGCCTCGTACACCGGGGAGCTGTTTTTT.